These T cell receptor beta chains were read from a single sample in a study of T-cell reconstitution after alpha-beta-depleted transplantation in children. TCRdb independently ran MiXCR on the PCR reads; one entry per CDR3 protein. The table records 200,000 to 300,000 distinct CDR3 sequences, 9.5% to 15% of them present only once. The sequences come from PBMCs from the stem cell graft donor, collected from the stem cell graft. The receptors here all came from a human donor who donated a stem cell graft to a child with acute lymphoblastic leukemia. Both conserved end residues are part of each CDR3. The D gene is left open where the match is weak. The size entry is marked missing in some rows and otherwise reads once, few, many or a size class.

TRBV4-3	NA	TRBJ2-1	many	CASRLGTGSNEQFF	TGCGCCAGCAGATTGGGCACAGGGTCAAATGAGCAGTTCTTC
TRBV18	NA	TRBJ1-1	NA	CASSPQKNTEAFF	TGTGCCAGCTCACCACAGAAGAACACTGAAGCTTTCTTT
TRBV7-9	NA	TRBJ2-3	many	CASSRPPGGQGTQYF	TGTGCCAGCAGCCGCCCTCCTGGGGGCCAAGGTACGCAGTATTTT
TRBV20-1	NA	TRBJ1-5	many	CSAVVGNSNQPQHF	TGCAGCGCGGTGGTCGGGAATAGCAATCAGCCCCAGCATTTT
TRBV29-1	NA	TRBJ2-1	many	CSVPAPLDEQFF	TGCAGCGTGCCGGCCCCTCTTGATGAGCAGTTCTTC
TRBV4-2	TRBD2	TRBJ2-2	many	CASSQVPTREGAGELFF	TGTGCCAGCAGCCAAGTCCCAACGCGGGAGGGCGCCGGGGAGCTGTTTTTT
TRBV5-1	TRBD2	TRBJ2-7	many	CASSLDSGRNEQYF	TGCGCCAGCAGCTTGGATAGCGGGAGGAACGAGCAGTACTTC
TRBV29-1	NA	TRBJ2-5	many	CSVSGGLAGRRETQYF	TGCAGCGTTTCAGGAGGGCTAGCCGGTAGGAGGGAGACCCAGTACTTC
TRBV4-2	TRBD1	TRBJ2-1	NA	CASSQDIGGGEQFF	TGTGCCAGCAGCCAAGATATAGGGGGCGGTGAGCAGTTCTTC
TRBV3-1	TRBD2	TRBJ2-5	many	CASSHTRGSGAFRETQYF	TGTGCCAGCAGCCACACGAGGGGTAGCGGGGCGTTCCGGGAGACCCAGTACTTC
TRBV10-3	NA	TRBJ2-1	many	CAISESKLVNEQFF	TGTGCCATCAGTGAGTCGAAGTTGGTAAATGAGCAGTTCTTC
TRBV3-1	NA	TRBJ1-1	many	CASSQDDRRRTEAFF	TGTGCCAGCAGCCAAGATGATAGAAGGCGGACTGAAGCTTTCTTT
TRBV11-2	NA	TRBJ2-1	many	CASSLMSSYNEQFF	TGTGCCAGCAGCTTGATGAGCTCCTACAATGAGCAGTTCTTC
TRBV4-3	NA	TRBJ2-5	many	CASSQDLGRRETQYF	TGCGCCAGCAGCCAAGATCTGGGGAGGAGAGAGACCCAGTACTTC
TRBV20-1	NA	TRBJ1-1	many	CSAKMGSRGTEAFF	TGCAGTGCTAAAATGGGAAGTAGGGGCACTGAAGCTTTCTTT
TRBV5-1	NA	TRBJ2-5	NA	CASSLGTASYQETQYF	TGCGCCAGCAGCTTGGGGACAGCGAGTTACCAAGAGACCCAGTACTTC
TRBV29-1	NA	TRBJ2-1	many	CSVEDRTARGFF	TGCAGCGTTGAAGATAGAACGGCCAGGGGGTTCTTC
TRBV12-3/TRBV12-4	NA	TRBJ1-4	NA	CASSLLAGPLLEKLFF	TGTGCCAGCAGTCTACTAGCCGGTCCTCTCTTGGAAAAACTGTTTTTT
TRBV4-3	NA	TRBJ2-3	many	CASSQDPRDQYF	TGCGCCAGCAGCCAAGATCCCAGGGATCAGTATTTT
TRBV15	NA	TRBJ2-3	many	CATSFRGRSTDTQYF	TGTGCCACCAGCTTCAGGGGTAGGAGCACAGATACGCAGTATTTT
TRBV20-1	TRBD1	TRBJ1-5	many	CSAGGGFAVNQPQHF	TGCAGTGCAGGAGGGGGCTTCGCCGTCAATCAGCCCCAGCATTTT
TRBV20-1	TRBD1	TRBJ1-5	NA	CSASGDRGLGGNQPQHF	TGCAGTGCCAGCGGGGACAGGGGGCTCGGTGGCAATCAGCCCCAGCATTTT
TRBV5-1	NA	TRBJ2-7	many	CASSFRTENYEQYF	TGCGCCAGCAGCTTCCGGACAGAAAACTACGAGCAGTACTTC
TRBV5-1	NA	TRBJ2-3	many	CASSLTQEDTQYF	TGCGCCAGCAGCTTGACACAGGAGGATACGCAGTATTTT
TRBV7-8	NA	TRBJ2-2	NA	CAIGPTPAYGELFF	TGTGCCATCGGCCCCACGCCCGCCTACGGGGAGCTGTTTTTT
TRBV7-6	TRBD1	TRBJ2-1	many	CASSEGQSYNEQFF	TGTGCCAGCAGCGAGGGACAGTCCTACAATGAGCAGTTCTTC
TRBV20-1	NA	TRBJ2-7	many	CSARGMGDEQYF	TGCAGTGCTAGAGGTATGGGAGATGAGCAGTACTTC
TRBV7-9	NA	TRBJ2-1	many	CASSLGANNEQFF	TGTGCCAGCAGCTTAGGGGCAAACAATGAGCAGTTCTTC
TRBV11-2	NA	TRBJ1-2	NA	CASNLFSRSATRQYGYTF	TGTGCCAGCAACTTATTCTCGAGGTCGGCTACACGTCAATATGGCTACACCTTC
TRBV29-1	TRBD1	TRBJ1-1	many	CSVRDRGMGAFF	TGCAGCGTTAGGGACAGGGGAATGGGAGCTTTCTTT
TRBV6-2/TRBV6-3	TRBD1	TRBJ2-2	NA	CASSRQGAELFF	TGTGCCAGCAGCCGACAGGGGGCCGAGCTGTTTTTT
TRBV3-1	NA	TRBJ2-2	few	CASSPRRGPVTGELFF	TGTGCCAGCAGCCCGAGGCGGGGCCCTGTCACCGGGGAGCTGTTTTTT
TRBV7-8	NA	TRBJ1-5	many	CASSFTRGAANQPQHF	TGTGCCAGCAGTTTTACCCGGGGGGCGGCTAATCAGCCCCAGCATTTT
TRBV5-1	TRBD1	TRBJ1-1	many	CASSLQGSTEAFF	TGCGCCAGCAGCCTACAGGGGAGCACTGAAGCTTTCTTT
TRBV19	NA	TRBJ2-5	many	CASSDGGIRETQYF	TGTGCCAGTTCCGATGGGGGGATACGAGAGACCCAGTACTTC
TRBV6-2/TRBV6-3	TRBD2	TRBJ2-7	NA	CASTPSGRYEQYF	TGTGCCAGCACCCCTAGCGGGAGATACGAGCAGTACTTC
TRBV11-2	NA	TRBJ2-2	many	CASSRGPSGGELFF	TGTGCCAGCAGTCGAGGCCCCTCCGGCGGGGAGCTGTTTTTT
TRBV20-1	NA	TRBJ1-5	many	CSARVFESNQPQHF	TGCAGTGCTAGAGTTTTTGAGAGCAATCAGCCCCAGCATTTT
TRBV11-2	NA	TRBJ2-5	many	CASSSLGGPETQYF	TGTGCCAGCAGCTCATTGGGGGGGCCCGAGACCCAGTACTTC
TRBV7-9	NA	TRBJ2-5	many	CASSSTGIQETQYF	TGTGCCAGCAGCTCCACCGGTATACAAGAGACCCAGTACTTC
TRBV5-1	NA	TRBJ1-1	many	CASSLKGGTEAFF	TGCGCCAGCAGCTTGAAGGGAGGGACTGAAGCTTTCTTT
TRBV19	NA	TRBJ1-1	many	CASSISPLGAFF	TGTGCCAGTAGTATATCCCCGCTGGGGGCTTTCTTT
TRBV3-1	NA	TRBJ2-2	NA	CASSQVAGSTGELFF	TGTGCCAGCAGCCAAGTGGCAGGGAGCACCGGGGAGCTGTTTTTT
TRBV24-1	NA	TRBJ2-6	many	CATSEDYRGSGANVLTF	TGTGCCACCTCGGAGGACTACCGCGGCTCTGGGGCCAACGTCCTGACTTTC
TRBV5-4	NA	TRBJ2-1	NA	CASSLADGINEQFF	TGTGCCAGCAGCTTGGCGGACGGCATTAATGAGCAGTTCTTC